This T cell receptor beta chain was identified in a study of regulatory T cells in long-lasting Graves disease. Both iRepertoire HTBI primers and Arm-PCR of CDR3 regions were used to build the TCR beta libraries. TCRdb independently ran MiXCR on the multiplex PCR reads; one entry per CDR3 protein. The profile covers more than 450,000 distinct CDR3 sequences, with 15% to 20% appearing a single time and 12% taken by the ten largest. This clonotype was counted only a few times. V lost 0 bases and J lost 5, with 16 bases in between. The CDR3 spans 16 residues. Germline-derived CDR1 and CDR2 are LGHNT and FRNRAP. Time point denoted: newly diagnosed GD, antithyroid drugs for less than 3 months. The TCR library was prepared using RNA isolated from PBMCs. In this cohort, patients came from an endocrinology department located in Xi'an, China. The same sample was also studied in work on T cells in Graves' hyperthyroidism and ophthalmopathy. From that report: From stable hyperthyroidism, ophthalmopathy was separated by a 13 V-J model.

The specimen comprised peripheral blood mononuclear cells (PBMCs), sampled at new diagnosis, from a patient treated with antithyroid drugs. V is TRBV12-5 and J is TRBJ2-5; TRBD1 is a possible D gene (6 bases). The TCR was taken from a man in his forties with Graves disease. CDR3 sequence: CASGLVMGRGLETQYF. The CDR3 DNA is TGTGCTAGTGGTTTGGTAATGGGCAGGGGATTGGAGACCCAGTACTTC.